The present TCR delta chain was sequenced within a study of Vδ1+ human thymocytes. CDR3 length: 21 amino acids. Germline CDR1 TSWWSYY, CDR2 QGS. J was trimmed by 4 bases and V by 2 bases; bases with no gene match: 23. Extracted RNA was reverse transcribed into cDNA. Pooled V-gene forward primers with one constant-region reverse primer generated the CDR3 amplicons by multiplex PCR. With CATT, TCRdb re-called clones from the multiplex PCR reads. The sample has about 55,000 delta-chain clones, more than 15% seen once. This clone has a handful of counts. Its antigen is still unknown. Findings of the study overall: In the thymus, TRG and TRD repertoires looked highly polyclonal with Gaussian CDR3 lengths.

This clonotype originated in a boy less than two years old who had congenital heart surgery. What was sequenced was Vdelta1+ gamma-delta thymocytes from the thymus. Subset of the sample: FACS-sorted CD3+ TCRalphabeta- TCRVdelta1+ TCRVdelta2- thymocytes. V gene TRDV1 combines with J gene TRDJ1; 9 bases agree with TRDD3. The CDR3 bases are TGTGCTCTTGGGGAATCGAGTCCCCCTACGTTGGACTGGGGGAAGGGCGATAAACTCATCTTT. It codes for CALGESSPPTLDWGKGDKLIF.